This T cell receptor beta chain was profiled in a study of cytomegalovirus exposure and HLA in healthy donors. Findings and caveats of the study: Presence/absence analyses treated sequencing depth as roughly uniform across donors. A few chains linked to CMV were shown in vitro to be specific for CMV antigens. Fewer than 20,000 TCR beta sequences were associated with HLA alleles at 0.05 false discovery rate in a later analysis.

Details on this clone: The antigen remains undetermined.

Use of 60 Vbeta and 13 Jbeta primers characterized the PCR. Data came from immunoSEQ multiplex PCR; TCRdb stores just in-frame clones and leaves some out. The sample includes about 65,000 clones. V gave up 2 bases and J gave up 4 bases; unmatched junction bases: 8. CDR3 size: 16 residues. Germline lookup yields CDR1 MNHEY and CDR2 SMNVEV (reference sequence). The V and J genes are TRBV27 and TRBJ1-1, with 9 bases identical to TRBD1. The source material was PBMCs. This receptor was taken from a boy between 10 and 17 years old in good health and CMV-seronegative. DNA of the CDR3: TGTGCCAGCAGTTTAGCCGGGGACAGGGTCGGCACTGAAGCTTTCTTT. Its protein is CASSLAGDRVGTEAFF.